This T cell receptor (beta chain) was sequenced for a study of blood T cell repertoires in COVID-19. Assay used: immunoSEQ multiplex PCR; TCRdb lists only in-frame clones, some missing. Of fewer than 180,000 clones in the sample, 87% were seen once. This CDR3 comprises 15 residues. Germline V gene lookup returns CDR1 SGHTA and CDR2 FQGNSA. V lost 3 bases and J lost 3; bases outside the gene matches: 4. The sequence was obtained from a woman aged 60 to 75 with active or convalescent COVID-19. This chain connects TRBV7-2 to TRBJ2-7; 11 bases line up with TRBD1. The material sequenced was peripheral blood. The CDR3 loop is CASSFSGTGGYEQYF. As DNA, the CDR3 is TGTGCCAGCAGCTTCTCCGGGACAGGGGGCTACGAGCAGTACTTC.